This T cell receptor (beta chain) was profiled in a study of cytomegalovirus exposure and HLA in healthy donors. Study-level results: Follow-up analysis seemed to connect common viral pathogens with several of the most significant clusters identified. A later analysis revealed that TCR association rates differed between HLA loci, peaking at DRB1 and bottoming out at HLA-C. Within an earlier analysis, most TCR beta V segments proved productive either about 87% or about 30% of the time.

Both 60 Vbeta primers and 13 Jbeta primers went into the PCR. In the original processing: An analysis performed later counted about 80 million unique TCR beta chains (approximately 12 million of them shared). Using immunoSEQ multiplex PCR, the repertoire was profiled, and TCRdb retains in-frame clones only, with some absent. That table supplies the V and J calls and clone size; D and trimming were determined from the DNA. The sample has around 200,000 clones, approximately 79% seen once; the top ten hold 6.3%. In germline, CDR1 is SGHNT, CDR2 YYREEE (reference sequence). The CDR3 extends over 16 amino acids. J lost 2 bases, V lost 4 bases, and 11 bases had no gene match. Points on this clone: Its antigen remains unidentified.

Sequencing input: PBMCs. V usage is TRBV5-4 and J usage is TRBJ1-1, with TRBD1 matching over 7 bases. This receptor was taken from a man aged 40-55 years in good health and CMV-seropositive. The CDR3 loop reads CASSGRTGSPNTEAFF. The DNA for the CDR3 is TGTGCCAGCAGCGGAAGGACAGGATCACCTAACACTGAAGCTTTCTTT.